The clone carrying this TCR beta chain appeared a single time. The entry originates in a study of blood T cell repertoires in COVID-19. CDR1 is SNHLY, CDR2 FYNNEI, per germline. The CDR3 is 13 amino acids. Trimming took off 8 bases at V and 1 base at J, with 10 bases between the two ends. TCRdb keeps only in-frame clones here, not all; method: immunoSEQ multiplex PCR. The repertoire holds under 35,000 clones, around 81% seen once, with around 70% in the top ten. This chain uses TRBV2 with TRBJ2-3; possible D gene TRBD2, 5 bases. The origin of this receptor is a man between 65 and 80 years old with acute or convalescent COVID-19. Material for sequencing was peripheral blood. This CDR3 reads CASGNGGTDTQYF. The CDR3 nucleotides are TGTGCCAGCGGGAACGGGGGCACAGATACGCAGTATTTT.